Listed below are T cell receptor beta chains from one sample, sequenced in a study of blood T cell repertoires in COVID-19. Method: immunoSEQ multiplex PCR; TCRdb's copy keeps in-frame clones and lacks some. The data show 200,000 to 250,000 clones, about 90% seen once. Sequenced sample: peripheral blood. These receptors originate from a man between 25 and 39 years old with COVID-19, enrolled during active disease. CDR3s include the opening cysteine and the closing phenylalanine or tryptophan. Fields, in order: V gene, J gene, clone size, D gene, CDR3 protein, CDR3 DNA. The D gene is left open where the match is weak. The size entry is marked missing in some rows and otherwise reads once, few, many or a size class.

>TRBV5-8|TRBJ2-3|NA|NA
CASTRGTALYTDTQYF
TGTGCCAGCACCCGGGGGACAGCACTCTACACAGATACGCAGTATTTT
>TRBV27|TRBJ1-6|NA|NA
CASSLMRSYNSPLHF
TGTGCCAGCAGTTTAATGCGCTCCTATAATTCACCCCTCCACTTT
>TRBV2|TRBJ1-3|NA|NA
CASSVGMAPSGNTIYF
TGTGCCAGCAGTGTTGGTATGGCCCCCTCTGGAAACACCATATATTTT
>TRBV5-4|TRBJ1-2|few|NA
CASSLQVEGYTF
TGTGCCAGCAGCCTACAGGTAGAAGGCTACACCTTC
>TRBV9|TRBJ2-1|once|TRBD2
CASSQAPTSGGSYNEQFF
TGTGCCAGCAGCCAGGCCCCCACAAGCGGGGGATCCTACAATGAGCAGTTCTTC
>TRBV6-5|TRBJ1-5|NA|NA
CASSPGPNNQPQHF
TGTGCCAGCAGCCCGGGTCCAAACAATCAGCCCCAGCATTTT
>TRBV6-5|TRBJ2-7|once|NA
CASSHSGVAYEQYF
TGTGCCAGCAGTCATTCCGGGGTCGCCTACGAGCAGTACTTC
>TRBV27|TRBJ1-2|NA|NA
CASSSGQGTYGYTF
TGTGCCAGCAGTTCCGGGCAGGGGACCTATGGCTACACCTTC
>TRBV19|TRBJ2-7|NA|TRBD1
CASSIAPQGGYEQYF
TGTGCCAGTAGTATAGCCCCACAGGGGGGTTACGAGCAGTACTTC
>TRBV27|TRBJ2-5|NA|TRBD1
CASSLRGQKETQYF
TGTGCCAGCAGTTTAAGGGGACAGAAAGAGACCCAGTACTTC
>TRBV11-2|TRBJ2-7|NA|TRBD1
CASSFDRAGEQYF
TGTGCCAGCAGCTTCGACAGGGCTGGGGAGCAGTACTTC
>TRBV10-2|TRBJ1-2|NA|TRBD1
CASSPGTGGGDYGYTF
TGCGCCAGCAGCCCCGGGACAGGCGGCGGTGACTATGGCTACACCTTC
>TRBV7-8|TRBJ1-5|NA|NA
CASSLAGGNQPQHF
TGTGCCAGCAGCTTAGCGGGAGGGAATCAGCCCCAGCATTTT
>TRBV28|TRBJ2-1|NA|TRBD2
CASRTSGRTLNEQFF
TGTGCCAGCAGGACTAGCGGGAGGACCCTCAATGAGCAGTTCTTC
>TRBV30|TRBJ2-7|few|TRBD1
CAWSLNRGSYEQYF
TGTGCCTGGAGTCTTAACAGGGGTTCCTACGAGCAGTACTTC
>TRBV5-5|TRBJ2-7|NA|NA
CASSLGQSKEQYF
TGTGCCAGCAGCTTAGGACAATCCAAGGAGCAGTACTTC
>TRBV25-1|TRBJ2-2|NA|NA
CASSESPGGGELFF
TGTGCCAGCAGTGAATCCCCCGGGGGCGGGGAGCTGTTTTTT
>TRBV5-1|TRBJ1-3|few|NA
CASSFLGNTIYF
TGCGCCAGCAGCTTTCTTGGAAACACCATATATTTT
>TRBV7-2|TRBJ2-7|NA|TRBD2
CASSIPGLAYEQYF
TGTGCCAGCAGCATACCGGGACTAGCCTACGAGCAGTACTTC
>TRBV7-8|TRBJ1-5|NA|TRBD1
CASSLTRQGESQPQHF
TGTGCCAGCAGCTTAACGAGACAGGGAGAAAGTCAGCCCCAGCATTTT
>TRBV4-2|TRBJ2-1|NA|TRBD2
CASSQDHWTSGINEQFF
TGTGCCAGCAGCCAAGACCACTGGACTAGCGGGATTAATGAGCAGTTCTTC
>TRBV29-1|TRBJ2-3|NA|TRBD1
CSVGGQGWADTQYF
TGCAGCGTTGGGGGACAGGGGTGGGCAGATACGCAGTATTTT
>TRBV7-2|TRBJ2-1|NA|NA
CASSPTDYNNEQFF
TGTGCCAGCAGCCCAACGGACTACAACAATGAGCAGTTCTTC
>TRBV6-2/TRBV6-3|TRBJ2-4|NA|TRBD2
CASSLLAGANIQYF
TGTGCCAGCAGTTTACTAGCGGGGGCGAACATTCAGTACTTC
>TRBV27|TRBJ1-4|NA|TRBD1
CASRFRDRGFGTSEKLFF
TGTGCCAGCAGATTCCGGGACAGGGGATTTGGGACGAGCGAAAAACTGTTTTTT
>TRBV19|TRBJ2-2|NA|TRBD1
CASKTGADGGGELFF
TGTGCCAGCAAGACAGGGGCCGATGGTGGCGGGGAGCTGTTTTTT
>TRBV6-5|TRBJ1-3|NA|TRBD1
CASLGQGAYTIYF
TGTGCCAGCCTCGGACAGGGGGCCTACACCATATATTTT
>TRBV27|TRBJ1-6|NA|TRBD1
CASSSSTGTGGFNSPLHF
TGTGCCAGCAGTTCCTCGACCGGGACAGGGGGCTTTAATTCACCCCTCCACTTT
>TRBV29-1|TRBJ2-1|NA|TRBD2
CSAGRGDNEQFF
TGCAGCGCAGGTCGGGGGGACAATGAGCAGTTCTTC
>TRBV5-1|TRBJ2-7|NA|TRBD2
CASSLAEASGGTYEQYF
TGCGCCAGCAGCTTGGCTGAGGCTAGCGGGGGAACCTACGAGCAGTACTTC
>TRBV6-2/TRBV6-3|TRBJ2-7|NA|TRBD2
CASSYSGSGAPYEQYF
TGTGCCAGCAGTTACTCGGGCAGCGGGGCCCCGTACGAGCAGTACTTC
>TRBV27|TRBJ2-6|NA|TRBD1
CASSLIDTGTGLSGANVLTF
TGTGCCAGCAGTTTAATTGACACCGGGACAGGGCTGTCTGGGGCCAACGTCCTGACTTTC
>TRBV15|TRBJ1-3|NA|NA
CATSTPGGGNTIYF
TGTGCCACCAGCACCCCGGGAGGAGGAAACACCATATATTTT
>TRBV18|TRBJ1-2|NA|NA
CASSQSGERYGYTF
TGTGCCAGCTCCCAGTCGGGGGAAAGGTATGGCTACACCTTC
>TRBV7-9|TRBJ2-3|NA|TRBD1
CASSSTNRGRDTQYF
TGTGCCAGCAGCTCGACAAACAGGGGACGAGATACGCAGTATTTT
>TRBV29-1|TRBJ2-7|NA|NA
CSVLQGSYEQYF
TGCAGCGTCCTCCAGGGGAGCTACGAGCAGTACTTC
>TRBV10-3|TRBJ2-2|NA|NA
CAISDGWGDTGELFF
TGTGCCATCAGTGATGGTTGGGGAGACACCGGGGAGCTGTTTTTT
>TRBV10-3|TRBJ2-3|NA|NA
CAISDRGTDTQYF
TGTGCCATCAGTGACAGGGGAACAGATACGCAGTATTTT
>TRBV27|TRBJ2-7|NA|TRBD2
CASSRHPGTSGGARSYEQYF
TGTGCCAGCAGTCGCCACCCCGGGACTAGCGGGGGGGCCCGGTCCTACGAGCAGTACTTC
>TRBV9|TRBJ1-3|once|NA
CASSASMGLGNTIYF
TGTGCCAGCAGCGCGTCTATGGGCCTTGGAAACACCATATATTTT
>TRBV24-1|TRBJ2-1|NA|TRBD1
CATSDPGTGSNEQFF
TGTGCCACCAGTGACCCCGGGACAGGTTCCAATGAGCAGTTCTTC
>TRBV1|TRBJ2-3|NA|NA
CTSSQGPTSGLPYTQYF
TGCACCAGCAGCCAAGGACCGACTAGCGGGTTGCCCTATACGCAGTATTTT
>TRBV11-2|TRBJ1-1|NA|TRBD1
CASSFFVTGGAEAFF
TGTGCCAGCAGCTTTTTTGTAACAGGGGGTGCTGAAGCTTTCTTT
>TRBV7-2|TRBJ1-3|NA|NA
CASSLALEGVRGNTIYF
TGTGCCAGCAGCTTAGCGCTGGAGGGTGTGCGAGGAAACACCATATATTTT
>TRBV6-2/TRBV6-3|TRBJ1-2|NA|TRBD1
CASSTAYRGSYGYTF
TGTGCCAGCAGTACCGCGTACAGGGGGTCCTATGGCTACACCTTC
>TRBV11-1|TRBJ2-2|NA|NA
CASSPEGGAWSGELFF
TGTGCCAGCAGCCCGGAGGGGGGGGCGTGGTCCGGGGAGCTGTTTTTT
>TRBV5-1|TRBJ1-6|NA|TRBD1
CASSLLVPGQGNSPLHF
TGCGCCAGCAGCTTGTTAGTGCCGGGACAGGGTAATTCACCCCTCCACTTT